This T cell receptor beta chain was sequenced during a study of blood T cell repertoires in COVID-19. CDR1 and CDR2 from the germline V gene are LNHDA and SQIVND (reference sequence). This CDR3 is built from 16 residues. V lost 2 bases and J 0 bases, leaving 8 bases between the germline ends. The table came from immunoSEQ multiplex PCR; TCRdb's copy has only in-frame clones and leaves some out. The sample consists of a few hundred thousand clones, over 75% of them appearing once. Ages ranged from about 18 to 100 years, with residence in under 25 US areas. This receptor was obtained from a young man with acute COVID-19. Sequencing input: PBMCs or T cells enriched from blood (not recorded which). The gene calls are TRBV19 and TRBJ2-6; a weak D match, TRBD2 (6 bases). CDR3 protein: CASSISGYSGANVLTF. In DNA, the CDR3 is TGTGCCAGTAGTATAAGCGGGTACTCTGGGGCCAACGTCCTGACTTTC.